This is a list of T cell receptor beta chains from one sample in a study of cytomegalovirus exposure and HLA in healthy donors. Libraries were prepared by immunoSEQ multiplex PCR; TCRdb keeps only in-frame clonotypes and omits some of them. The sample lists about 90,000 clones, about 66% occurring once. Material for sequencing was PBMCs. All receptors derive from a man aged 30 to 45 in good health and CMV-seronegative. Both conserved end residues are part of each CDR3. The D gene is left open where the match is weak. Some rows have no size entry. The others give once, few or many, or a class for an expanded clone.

CASRTGLFNEQFF | TGTGCCAGCAGGACGGGACTGTTCAATGAGCAGTTCTTC | - | TRBV6-1 | - | TRBJ2-1
CASRYAGQDRRGEQYF | TGCGCCAGCAGATATGCTGGACAGGACAGGAGGGGCGAGCAGTACTTC | few | TRBV5-1 | - | TRBJ2-7
CASSRSGRSSYEQYF | TGTGCCAGCAGTCGTAGCGGGAGGTCCTCCTACGAGCAGTACTTC | few | TRBV28 | TRBD2 | TRBJ2-7
CASSQGGNQPQHF | TGCGCCAGCAGTCAGGGCGGCAATCAGCCCCAGCATTTT | - | TRBV10-1 | - | TRBJ1-5
CASSFVRYSNQPQHF | TGTGCCAGCAGTTTTGTTCGTTATAGCAATCAGCCCCAGCATTTT | once | TRBV28 | - | TRBJ1-5
CAWGETGRSF | TGTGCCTGGGGAGAGACAGGGAGGAGTTTC | - | TRBV30 | TRBD1 | TRBJ1-1
CAWSLAESGGDYEQYF | TGTGCCTGGAGTCTGGCCGAGTCGGGGGGAGACTACGAGCAGTACTTC | - | TRBV30 | TRBD2 | TRBJ2-7
CASTGGGDTQYF | TGTGCCAGCACGGGGGGGGGAGATACGCAGTATTTT | - | TRBV2 | TRBD2 | TRBJ2-3
CASTPLRRVTEAFF | TGTGCCAGCACCCCCCTTAGACGGGTAACTGAAGCTTTCTTT | - | TRBV6-5 | - | TRBJ1-1
CASRVSGHGYTF | TGTGCCAGCAGGGTTTCGGGTCATGGCTACACCTTC | - | TRBV27 | - | TRBJ1-2
CASRPAQASHEQYF | TGCGCCAGCAGACCCGCGCAGGCGTCCCACGAGCAGTACTTC | - | TRBV4-1 | - | TRBJ2-7
CASSPFEADSNQPQHF | TGTGCCAGCAGCCCCTTCGAGGCAGATAGCAATCAGCCCCAGCATTTT | - | TRBV9 | - | TRBJ1-5
CASSPPRTTNTGELFF | TGTGCCAGCTCACCACCTCGCACTACGAACACCGGGGAGCTGTTTTTT | - | TRBV18 | - | TRBJ2-2
CASSGTSTDTQYF | TGTGCCAGCAGCGGGACTAGCACAGATACGCAGTATTTT | - | TRBV9 | - | TRBJ2-3
CASSQNGAGGSDTQYF | TGCGCCAGCAGCCAAAACGGCGCGGGGGGTTCAGATACGCAGTATTTT | - | TRBV4-3 | TRBD2 | TRBJ2-3
CASSQYQETQYF | TGCGCCAGCAGCCAGTACCAAGAGACCCAGTACTTC | - | TRBV5-1 | - | TRBJ2-5
CASSPAYEQYF | TGTGCCAGCAGCCCGGCCTACGAGCAGTACTTC | - | TRBV7-2 | - | TRBJ2-7
CASNGGGGQPQHF | TGTGCCAGCAACGGAGGGGGCGGTCAGCCCCAGCATTTT | - | TRBV6-6 | TRBD1 | TRBJ1-5
CAWSLRCEAFF | TGTGCCTGGAGTTTGCGGTGTGAAGCTTTCTTT | - | TRBV30 | - | TRBJ1-1
CASSLESRIGSYEQYF | TGCGCCAGCAGCTTGGAATCGAGAATCGGTTCCTACGAGCAGTACTTC | - | TRBV5-1 | - | TRBJ2-7
CAGSVGGNTEAFF | TGTGCCGGCTCTGTAGGGGGGAACACTGAAGCTTTCTTT | once | TRBV11-2 | - | TRBJ1-1
CASSPGTENTEAFF | TGTGCCAGCAGCCCTGGGACAGAGAACACTGAAGCTTTCTTT | - | TRBV9 | TRBD1 | TRBJ1-1
CASSRQGQAYEQYF | TGTGCCAGTAGTCGACAGGGGCAGGCCTACGAGCAGTACTTC | - | TRBV19 | TRBD1 | TRBJ2-7
CASRTTNTEAFF | TGCGCCAGCAGAACAACGAACACTGAAGCTTTCTTT | - | TRBV23-1 | - | TRBJ1-1
CASSQERTGEAYEQYF | TGCGCCAGCAGCCAAGAAAGGACAGGGGAAGCCTACGAGCAGTACTTC | - | TRBV4-1 | TRBD1 | TRBJ2-7
CASSPTGGNTEAFF | TGTGCCAGCAGCCCTACAGGTGGGAACACTGAAGCTTTCTTT | - | TRBV5-4 | - | TRBJ1-1
CASSQVQYEQYF | TGTGCCAGCAGCCAAGTACAGTACGAGCAGTACTTC | - | TRBV14 | - | TRBJ2-7
CASNRPPRETQYF | TGTGCCAGCAATCGTCCTCCTAGGGAGACCCAGTACTTC | - | TRBV2 | - | TRBJ2-5
CASSAMDRAPYEQYF | TGTGCCAGCAGCGCGATGGACAGGGCCCCCTACGAGCAGTACTTC | - | TRBV9 | TRBD1 | TRBJ2-7
CASSGTSVNHEQFF | TGTGCCAGCAGCGGAACTAGCGTCAACCATGAGCAGTTCTTC | - | TRBV9 | TRBD2 | TRBJ2-1
CASSYGGGGGKNTEAFF | TGTGCCAGCAGTTATGGGGGCGGAGGGGGCAAGAACACTGAAGCTTTCTTT | - | TRBV27 | TRBD1 | TRBJ1-1
CASSEAEFGTEAFF | TGTGCCAGCAGTGAAGCCGAGTTTGGCACTGAAGCTTTCTTT | - | TRBV25-1 | - | TRBJ1-1
CASSLGSRDNEQFF | TGCGCCAGCAGCTTGGGGTCCAGGGACAATGAGCAGTTCTTC | once | TRBV5-1 | - | TRBJ2-1
CASSQDSGDQETQYF | TGCGCCAGCAGCCAAGATAGCGGGGACCAAGAGACCCAGTACTTC | - | TRBV4-1 | TRBD2 | TRBJ2-5
CASSPHRVISYNSPLHF | TGTGCCAGCTCCCCCCACAGGGTAATATCCTATAATTCACCCCTCCACTTT | - | TRBV9 | - | TRBJ1-6
CASSAEGQYSNQPQHF | TGTGCCAGCAGCGCTGAGGGACAGTATAGCAATCAGCCCCAGCATTTT | medium-sized | TRBV2 | TRBD1 | TRBJ1-5
CAWERGGLSNEQFF | TGTGCCTGGGAAAGGGGCGGACTAAGCAATGAGCAGTTCTTC | - | TRBV30 | - | TRBJ2-1
CASSLSVGGYEQYF | TGTGCCAGCAGCTTATCGGTGGGCGGGTACGAGCAGTACTTC | few | TRBV7-9 | - | TRBJ2-7
CASSIRSGYNEQFF | TGTGCCAGTAGTATCCGTAGCGGATACAATGAGCAGTTCTTC | - | TRBV19 | - | TRBJ2-1
CASSLDGRGTGNTIYF | TGTGCCAGCAGCCTAGACGGACGGGGAACTGGAAACACCATATATTTT | - | TRBV9 | - | TRBJ1-3
CASSLDRGQGWIDTQYF | TGTGCCAGCAGCTTAGATAGGGGACAGGGATGGATAGATACGCAGTATTTT | - | TRBV11-2 | TRBD1 | TRBJ2-3
CASSYGTANQPQHF | TGTGCCAGCAGTTACGGAACAGCTAATCAGCCCCAGCATTTT | - | TRBV6-6 | - | TRBJ1-5
CASSFGLPGNTEAFF | TGTGCCAGCAGTTTTGGACTCCCCGGGAACACTGAAGCTTTCTTT | - | TRBV27 | - | TRBJ1-1
CASSISGGPNEKLFF | TGTGCCAGTAGTATTTCCGGGGGTCCTAATGAAAAACTGTTTTTT | - | TRBV19 | - | TRBJ1-4